This is a list of T cell receptor beta chains from one sample in a study of blood T cell repertoires in COVID-19. Here immunoSEQ multiplex PCR was the method, and the copy in TCRdb shows in-frame clones only, minus some. The table lists tens of thousands of clones, roughly 85% of them singletons. Sequences were obtained from peripheral blood. The origin of the receptors is a human donor in a cohort sampled during active COVID-19. Each CDR3 is given with its conserved first and last residue. D genes are given only for firm matches. Some rows have no size entry. The others give once, few or many, or a class for an expanded clone.

size,J,V,D,CDR3,DNA
.,TRBJ1-2,TRBV7-2,.,CASSLDRGGYTF,TGTGCCAGCAGCTTAGATAGGGGTGGCTACACCTTC
.,TRBJ2-1,TRBV27,TRBD2,CASSPSGRIYEQFF,TGTGCCAGCAGTCCCAGCGGGAGGATCTATGAGCAGTTCTTC
.,TRBJ1-5,TRBV18,.,CASSPAGGNNQPQHF,TGTGCCAGCTCACCAGCGGGGGGAAACAATCAGCCCCAGCATTTT
.,TRBJ1-2,TRBV6-5,.,CASSYSMAVYGYTF,TGTGCCAGCAGTTACTCGATGGCAGTCTATGGCTACACCTTC
.,TRBJ2-5,TRBV11-3,.,CASSLGATETQYF,TGTGCCAGCAGCTTAGGGGCAACAGAGACCCAGTACTTC
.,TRBJ2-7,TRBV11-2,.,CASSLADRLSSYEQYF,TGTGCCAGCAGCTTAGCAGACAGGTTAAGCTCCTACGAGCAGTACTTC
.,TRBJ1-5,TRBV12-3/TRBV12-4,.,CASSLSQGQPQHF,TGTGCCAGCAGTTTGAGTCAGGGTCAGCCCCAGCATTTT
.,TRBJ1-2,TRBV5-5,TRBD1,CASSLVPGQGANGYTF,TGTGCCAGCAGCTTGGTTCCCGGACAGGGGGCCAATGGCTACACCTTC
.,TRBJ2-7,TRBV4-1,.,CASSQDRLYEQYF,TGCGCCAGCAGCCAAGATCGTCTCTACGAGCAGTACTTC
.,TRBJ2-7,TRBV7-9,TRBD1,CASTGGTYEQYF,TGTGCCAGTACAGGGGGGACCTACGAGCAGTACTTC
.,TRBJ1-2,TRBV6-5,TRBD1,CASSYSDREGGYTF,TGTGCCAGCAGTTACTCGGACAGGGAAGGTGGCTACACCTTC
.,TRBJ1-5,TRBV7-2,.,CASSDRGGAGNQPQHF,TGTGCCAGCAGCGACCGAGGGGGGGCAGGCAATCAGCCCCAGCATTTT
once,TRBJ2-1,TRBV7-3,.,CASSPSGGYNEQFF,TGTGCCAGCAGCCCCTCCGGGGGCTACAATGAGCAGTTCTTC
.,TRBJ2-3,TRBV11-3,TRBD2,CASSPSGRSDTQYF,TGTGCCAGCAGCCCCAGCGGGAGGTCGGATACGCAGTATTTT
.,TRBJ1-1,TRBV6-4,.,CAAKEPQGRMNTEAFF,TGTGCCGCGAAGGAACCACAGGGAAGAATGAACACTGAAGCTTTCTTT
.,TRBJ2-7,TRBV6-2/TRBV6-3,.,CASSLGGIAYEQYF,TGTGCCAGCAGTCTTGGCGGGATTGCGTACGAGCAGTACTTC
.,TRBJ2-5,TRBV30,TRBD2,CAWSVGGIQETQYF,TGTGCCTGGAGTGTGGGAGGGATACAAGAGACCCAGTACTTC
once,TRBJ1-2,TRBV2,.,CASSEHYGYTF,TGTGCCAGCAGTGAACATTATGGCTACACCTTC
.,TRBJ2-2,TRBV11-1,.,CASSPGRGSVGELFF,TGTGCCAGCAGCCCCGGACGAGGGTCGGTCGGGGAGCTGTTTTTT
.,TRBJ2-1,TRBV3-1/TRBV3-2,.,CASSLPGNVLYNEQFF,TGTGCCAGCAGCCTCCCGGGGAATGTTCTATACAATGAGCAGTTCTTC
.,TRBJ2-6,TRBV5-1,.,CASSPEGGGGAGANVLTF,TGCGCCAGCAGCCCCGAGGGGGGAGGGGGTGCTGGGGCCAACGTCCTGACTTTC
once,TRBJ1-6,TRBV6-1,.,CASSEIWGPMNSPLHF,TGTGCCAGCAGTGAAATCTGGGGGCCTATGAATTCACCCCTCCACTTT
.,TRBJ2-5,TRBV6-1,.,CASSEGAGVYETQYF,TGTGCCAGCAGTGAAGGAGCAGGGGTCTATGAGACCCAGTACTTC
.,TRBJ1-5,TRBV4-2,TRBD1,CASSYLTGTVYNQPQHF,TGTGCCAGCAGCTACCTAACCGGGACAGTCTATAATCAGCCCCAGCATTTT
once,TRBJ1-1,TRBV9,.,CASSGKGYTEAFF,TGTGCCAGCAGCGGGAAGGGGTACACTGAAGCTTTCTTT
.,TRBJ2-7,TRBV18,.,CASSPQGVDYEQYF,TGTGCCAGCTCACCACAAGGGGTCGACTACGAGCAGTACTTC
.,TRBJ1-5,TRBV6-5,.,CASNPTRVVNQPQHF,TGTGCCAGCAACCCCACCAGGGTAGTCAATCAGCCCCAGCATTTT
.,TRBJ1-1,TRBV19,TRBD1,CASSALQGARAEAFF,TGTGCCAGTAGTGCCTTACAGGGGGCTAGGGCTGAAGCTTTCTTT
few,TRBJ1-1,TRBV4-1,TRBD1,CASSLGTGGARRTEAFF,TGCGCCAGCAGCCTAGGGACAGGGGGCGCGAGAAGGACTGAAGCTTTCTTT
once,TRBJ2-1,TRBV14,TRBD2,CASSQIRLAGGSNEQFF,TGTGCCAGCAGCCAAATAAGACTAGCGGGAGGGTCCAATGAGCAGTTCTTC
once,TRBJ2-1,TRBV4-3,TRBD2,CASSQDTLAGYEQFF,TGCGCCAGCAGCCAAGATACGCTAGCGGGTTATGAGCAGTTCTTC
.,TRBJ1-1,TRBV6-6,.,CASSYHTGGNTEAFF,TGTGCCAGCAGTTACCATACAGGCGGGAACACTGAAGCTTTCTTT
.,TRBJ2-5,TRBV5-1,TRBD1,CASSLGQGRWETQYF,TGCGCCAGCAGCTTAGGACAGGGTCGTTGGGAGACCCAGTACTTC
.,TRBJ2-1,TRBV24-1,TRBD2,CATSDPSTSGRAKFF,TGTGCCACCAGTGATCCGTCGACTAGCGGGAGGGCCAAGTTCTTC
.,TRBJ2-3,TRBV6-5,.,CASSTTVGDTQYF,TGTGCCAGCAGTACGACAGTAGGAGATACGCAGTATTTT
.,TRBJ1-2,TRBV4-2,.,CASSQAQAWRDYGYTF,TGTGCCAGCAGCCAAGCCCAGGCATGGCGGGATTATGGCTACACCTTC
.,TRBJ1-2,TRBV19,TRBD1,CASSITGGISDGYTF,TGTGCCAGTAGTATAACAGGGGGCATTTCGGATGGCTACACCTTC
.,TRBJ1-2,TRBV25-1,.,CASSEYGESPAYGYTF,TGTGCCAGCAGTGAATATGGGGAGTCCCCCGCCTATGGCTACACCTTC
.,TRBJ1-2,TRBV3-1/TRBV3-2,.,CASSQDPTQGYTF,TGTGCCAGCAGCCAAGATCCGACTCAGGGCTACACCTTC
.,TRBJ2-3,TRBV7-3,TRBD2,CASSLNPAGGTTDTQYF,TGTGCCAGCAGCTTAAATCCCGCGGGAGGAACCACAGATACGCAGTATTTT
.,TRBJ2-1,TRBV6-5,TRBD1,CASKKGTGGVGEQFF,TGTGCCAGCAAAAAGGGGACAGGGGGGGTCGGTGAGCAGTTCTTC
.,TRBJ2-7,TRBV19,.,CASRETGRINEQYF,TGTGCCAGTAGGGAGACAGGGAGGATAAACGAGCAGTACTTC
.,TRBJ2-5,TRBV4-1,TRBD2,CASSQELLAGGQETQYF,TGCGCCAGCAGCCAAGAGCTACTAGCGGGTGGTCAAGAGACCCAGTACTTC
.,TRBJ2-7,TRBV5-4,TRBD1,CATSKGAVPYEQYF,TGTGCCACGTCGAAGGGGGCCGTCCCCTACGAGCAGTACTTC
.,TRBJ1-1,TRBV5-1,TRBD1,CASSTDRGGKAFF,TGCGCCAGCAGCACGGACAGGGGAGGAAAAGCTTTCTTT
.,TRBJ2-3,TRBV5-8,.,CASSLEGRSTDTQYF,TGTGCCAGCAGCTTGGAGGGGAGGTCGACAGATACGCAGTATTTT
.,TRBJ2-1,TRBV20-1,TRBD2,CSATDRTSGLNEQFF,TGCAGTGCTACTGATAGGACTAGCGGGCTTAATGAGCAGTTCTTC
once,TRBJ1-4,TRBV7-9,.,CASSLASQGREKLFF,TGTGCCAGCAGCTTAGCGAGCCAGGGGCGTGAAAAACTGTTTTTT
once,TRBJ2-1,TRBV2,.,CASKFGSSYNEQFF,TGTGCCAGCAAGTTCGGGAGCTCCTACAATGAGCAGTTCTTC
.,TRBJ1-1,TRBV3-1/TRBV3-2,.,CASSLSHTNTEAFF,TGTGCCAGCAGCCTTTCCCACACGAACACTGAAGCTTTCTTT
once,TRBJ2-4,TRBV6-5,TRBD2,CASSPLAGDIIQYF,TGTGCCAGCAGCCCACTTGCGGGAGACATCATTCAGTACTTC
few,TRBJ2-2,TRBV9,TRBD1,CASSVVSGGTGELFF,TGTGCCAGCAGCGTAGTTTCAGGGGGCACCGGGGAGCTGTTTTTT
.,TRBJ1-1,TRBV5-5,.,CASSLMDSPNTEAFF,TGTGCCAGCAGCTTGATGGACAGCCCAAACACTGAAGCTTTCTTT
.,TRBJ2-1,TRBV19,.,CASRQGRPYNEQFF,TGTGCCAGTAGACAGGGCCGACCCTACAATGAGCAGTTCTTC
medium-sized,TRBJ2-7,TRBV5-6,.,CASSGPGGLYEQYF,TGTGCCAGCAGCGGCCCAGGGGGGCTCTACGAGCAGTACTTC
.,TRBJ1-6,TRBV3-1/TRBV3-2,.,CASSQRGTGKLNSPLHF,TGTGCCAGCAGCCAGAGGGGGACGGGTAAACTTAATTCACCCCTCCACTTT